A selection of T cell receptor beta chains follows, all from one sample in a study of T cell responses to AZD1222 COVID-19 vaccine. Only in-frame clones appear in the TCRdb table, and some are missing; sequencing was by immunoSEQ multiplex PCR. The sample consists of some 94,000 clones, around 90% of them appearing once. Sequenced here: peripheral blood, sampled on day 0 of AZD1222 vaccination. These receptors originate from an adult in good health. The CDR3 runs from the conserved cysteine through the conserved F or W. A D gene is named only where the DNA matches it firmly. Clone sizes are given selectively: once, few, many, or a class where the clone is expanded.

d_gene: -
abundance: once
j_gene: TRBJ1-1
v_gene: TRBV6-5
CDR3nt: TGTGCCAGCAGTCGCAGGGGTGACACTGAAGCTTTCTTT
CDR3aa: CASSRRGDTEAFF

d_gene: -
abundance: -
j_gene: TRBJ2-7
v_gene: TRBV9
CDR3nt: TGTGCCAGCAGCGTAGAGGGAGACTCCTACGAGCAGTACTTC
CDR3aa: CASSVEGDSYEQYF

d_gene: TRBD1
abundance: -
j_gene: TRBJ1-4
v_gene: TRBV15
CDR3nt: TGTGCCACCAGCAGAGGGCAGGGGGACAATGAAAAACTGTTTTTT
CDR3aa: CATSRGQGDNEKLFF

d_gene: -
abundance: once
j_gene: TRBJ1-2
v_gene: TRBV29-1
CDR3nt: TGCAGCGTTGATGATCCTAACTATGGCTACACCTTC
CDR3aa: CSVDDPNYGYTF

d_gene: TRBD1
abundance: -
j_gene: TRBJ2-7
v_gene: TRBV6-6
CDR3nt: TGTGCCAGCAGTCCATGGACAGGGGGGTACGAGCAGTACTTC
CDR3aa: CASSPWTGGYEQYF

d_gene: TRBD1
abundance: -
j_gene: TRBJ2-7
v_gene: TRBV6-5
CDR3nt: TGTGCCAGCAGTTACTCAGGGACACAGGGGTACGAGCAGTACTTC
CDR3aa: CASSYSGTQGYEQYF

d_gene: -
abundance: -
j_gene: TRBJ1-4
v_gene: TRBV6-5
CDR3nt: TGTGCCAGCAGTTACGTAAACACAGTAGGTGAAAAACTGTTTTTT
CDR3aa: CASSYVNTVGEKLFF

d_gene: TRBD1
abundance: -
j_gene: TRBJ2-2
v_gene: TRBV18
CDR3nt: TGTGCCAGCTCCCAACAGAGGGGACAGCCGAACACCGGGGAGCTGTTTTTT
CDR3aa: CASSQQRGQPNTGELFF

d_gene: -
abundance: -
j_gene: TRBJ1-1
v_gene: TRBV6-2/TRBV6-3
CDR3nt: TGTGCCAGCAGCCAAACCCCCCTGAACACTGAAGCTTTCTTT
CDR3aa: CASSQTPLNTEAFF

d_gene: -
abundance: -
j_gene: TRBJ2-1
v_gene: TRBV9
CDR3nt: TGTGCCAGCAGCGGTTACGGGGTCAATGAGCAGTTCTTC
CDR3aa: CASSGYGVNEQFF

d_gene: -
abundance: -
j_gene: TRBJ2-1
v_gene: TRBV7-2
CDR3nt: TGTGCCAGCAGCTCCCCTCCCCGACAGGGCGCGGGAGCGTACAATGAGCAGTTCTTC
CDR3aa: CASSSPPRQGAGAYNEQFF

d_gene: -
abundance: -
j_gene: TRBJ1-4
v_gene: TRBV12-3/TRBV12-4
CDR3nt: TGTGCCAGCAGTTTATTTAATGAAAAACTGTTTTTT
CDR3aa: CASSLFNEKLFF

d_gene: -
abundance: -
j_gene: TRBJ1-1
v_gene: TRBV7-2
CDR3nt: TGTGCCAGCAGCTCCCCCGAGGGTAACACTGAAGCTTTCTTT
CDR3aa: CASSSPEGNTEAFF

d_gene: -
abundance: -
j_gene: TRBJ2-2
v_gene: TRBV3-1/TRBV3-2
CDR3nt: TGTGCCAGCAGCCAAGCAGGGATCACCGGGGAGCTGTTTTTT
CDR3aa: CASSQAGITGELFF

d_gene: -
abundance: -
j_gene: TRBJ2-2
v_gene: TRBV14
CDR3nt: TGTGCCAGCAGCCAGGAATTGATTCAGCTGGCGGCGAGAACCGGGGAGCTGTTTTTT
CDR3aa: CASSQELIQLAARTGELFF

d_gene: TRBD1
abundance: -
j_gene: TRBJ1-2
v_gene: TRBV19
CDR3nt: TGTGCCAGTAGTAATCAGGGGGTCCGTGGCTACACCTTC
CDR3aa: CASSNQGVRGYTF

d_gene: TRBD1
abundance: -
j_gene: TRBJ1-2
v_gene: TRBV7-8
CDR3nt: TGTGCCAGCAGCTACCGGAGAACAGGGGCTCCTAACTATGGCTACACCTTC
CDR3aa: CASSYRRTGAPNYGYTF

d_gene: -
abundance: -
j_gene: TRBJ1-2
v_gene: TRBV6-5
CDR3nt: TGTGCCAGCAGTTACTCAGGGAGCTATGGCTACACCTTC
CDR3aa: CASSYSGSYGYTF

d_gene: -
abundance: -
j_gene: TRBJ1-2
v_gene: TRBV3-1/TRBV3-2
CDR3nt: TGTGCCAGCAGCCATTCGACAAATTCCACCTTC
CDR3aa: CASSHSTNSTF

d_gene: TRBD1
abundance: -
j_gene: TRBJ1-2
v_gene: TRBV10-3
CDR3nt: TGTGCCATCAGCGGGACAGGGGACTATGGCTACACCTTC
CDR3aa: CAISGTGDYGYTF

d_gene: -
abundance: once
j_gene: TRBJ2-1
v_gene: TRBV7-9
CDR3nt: TGTGCCAGCAGCCAGGCGGGGAACAATGAGCAGTTCTTC
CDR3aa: CASSQAGNNEQFF

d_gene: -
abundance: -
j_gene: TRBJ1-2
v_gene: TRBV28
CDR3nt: TGTGCCAGCAGTCTCAACCAGGGAAAGCATGGCTACACCTTC
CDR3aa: CASSLNQGKHGYTF

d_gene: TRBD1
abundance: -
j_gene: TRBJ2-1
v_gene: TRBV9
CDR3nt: TGTGCCAGCAGCGTAGGGGTCGGGACAGCCTACAATGAGCAGTTCTTC
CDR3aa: CASSVGVGTAYNEQFF

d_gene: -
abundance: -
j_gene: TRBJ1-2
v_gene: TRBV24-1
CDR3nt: TGTGCCACCAGTGACCTCGGTCGGGACTATGGCTACACCTTC
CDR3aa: CATSDLGRDYGYTF

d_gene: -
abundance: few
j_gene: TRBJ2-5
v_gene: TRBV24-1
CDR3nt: TGTGCCACCAGTGATTCCGACTTACCCGGGGAGACCCAGTACTTC
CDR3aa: CATSDSDLPGETQYF

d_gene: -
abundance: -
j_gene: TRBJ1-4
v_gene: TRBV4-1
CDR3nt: TGCGCCAGCAGCCAAGTCAACAGCAGGGAAAAACTGTTTTTT
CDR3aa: CASSQVNSREKLFF

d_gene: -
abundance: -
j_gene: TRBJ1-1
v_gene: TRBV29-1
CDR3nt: TGCAGCGTTAGTCGTATGAACACTGAAGCTTTCTTT
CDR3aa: CSVSRMNTEAFF

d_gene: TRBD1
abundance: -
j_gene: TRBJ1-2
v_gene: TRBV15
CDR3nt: TGTGCCACCACCATTAGGACAGGGGGCGATGGCTACACCTTC
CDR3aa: CATTIRTGGDGYTF

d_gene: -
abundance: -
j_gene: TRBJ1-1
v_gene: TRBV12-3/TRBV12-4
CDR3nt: TGTGCCAGCAGAGCTCAGGAAGTTGGGGCTTTCTTT
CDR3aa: CASRAQEVGAFF

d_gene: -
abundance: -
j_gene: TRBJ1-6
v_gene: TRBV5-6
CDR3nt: TGTGCCAGCAGCTTTCGTTCAGGGCTAAATAATTCACCCCTCCACTTT
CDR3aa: CASSFRSGLNNSPLHF

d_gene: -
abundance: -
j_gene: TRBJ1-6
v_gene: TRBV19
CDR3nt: TGTGCCAGTAGTATAGATGGGAGCTATAATTCACCCCTCCACTTT
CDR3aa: CASSIDGSYNSPLHF

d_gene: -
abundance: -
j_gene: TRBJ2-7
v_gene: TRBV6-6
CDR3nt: TGTGCCAGCAGCCGATCACCAATAGGGGGACGTACCTACGAGCAGTACTTC
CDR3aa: CASSRSPIGGRTYEQYF